The clone carrying this TCR beta chain was seen at least ten times. The target antigen is unknown. Germline CDR1 MNHEY, CDR2 SMNVEV (reference sequence). The germline V and J ends were trimmed by 7 bases and 0 bases, with 13 bases remaining between them. The CDR3 has 15 residues. This sample was included in a study of T cells in Graves' hyperthyroidism and ophthalmopathy. Study-level background: Staff took peripheral blood when the initial diagnosis was made, before any treatment began.

What was amplified from RNA transcripts were TCR beta CDR3 regions. With the HTBI primer set, the TCR CDR3 went through a first round of RT-PCR. TCRdb recomputed calls from the multiplex PCR reads with MiXCR, one row per CDR3 protein. The sample lists more than 300,000 distinct CDR3 sequences, 15% to 20% occurring once. Newly diagnosed patients aged 18 to 65 had hyperthyroidism of under 2 months' duration. Points from the study as a whole: Peripheral blood also featured most of the thyroid clonotypes expanded above 0.001. Ophthalmopathy stood apart from stable hyperthyroidism in a 13 V-J model.

The TCR comes from a woman aged 30 to 39 with Graves' hyperthyroidism that later progressed to Graves' ophthalmopathy. Specimen: blood. The V gene is TRBV27, the J gene TRBJ1-5, with TRBD1 as a possible D gene (6 bases). The CDR3 DNA is TGTGCCAGCAAGAACAGGGCGTATAGCAATCAGCCCCAGCATTTT. It codes for CASKNRAYSNQPQHF.